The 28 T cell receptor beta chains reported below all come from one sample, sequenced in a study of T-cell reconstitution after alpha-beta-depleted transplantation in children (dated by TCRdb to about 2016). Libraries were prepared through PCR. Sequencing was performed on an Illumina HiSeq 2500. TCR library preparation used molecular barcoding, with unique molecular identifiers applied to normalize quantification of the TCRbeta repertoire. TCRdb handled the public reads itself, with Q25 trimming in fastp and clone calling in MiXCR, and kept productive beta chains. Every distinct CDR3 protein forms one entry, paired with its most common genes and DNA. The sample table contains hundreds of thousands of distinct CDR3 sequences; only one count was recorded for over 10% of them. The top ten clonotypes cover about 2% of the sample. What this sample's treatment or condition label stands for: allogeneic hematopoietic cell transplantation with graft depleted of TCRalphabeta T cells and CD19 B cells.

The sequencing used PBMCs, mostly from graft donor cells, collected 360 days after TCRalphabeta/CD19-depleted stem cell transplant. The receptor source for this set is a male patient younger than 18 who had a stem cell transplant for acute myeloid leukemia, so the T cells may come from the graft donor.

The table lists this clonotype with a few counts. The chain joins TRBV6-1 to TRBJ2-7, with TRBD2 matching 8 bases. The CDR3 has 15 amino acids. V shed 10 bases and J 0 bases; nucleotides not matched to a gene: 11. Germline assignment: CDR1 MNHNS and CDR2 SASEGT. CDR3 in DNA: TGTGCCACCCGTCCAGCGGGAGCCTTCTCCTACGAGCAGTACTTC. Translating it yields CATRPAGAFSYEQYF.

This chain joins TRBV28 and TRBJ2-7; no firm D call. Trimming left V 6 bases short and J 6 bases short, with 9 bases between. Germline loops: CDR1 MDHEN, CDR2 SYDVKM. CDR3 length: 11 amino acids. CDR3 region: CASRTVGEQYF. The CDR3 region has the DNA TGTGCCAGCAGGACGGTGGGCGAGCAGTACTTC.

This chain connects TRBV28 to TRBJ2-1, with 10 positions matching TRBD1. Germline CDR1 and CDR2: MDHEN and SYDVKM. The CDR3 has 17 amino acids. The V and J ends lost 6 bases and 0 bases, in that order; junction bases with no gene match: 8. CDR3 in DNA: TGTGCCAGCAGACCCGGGACAGGGGCGGTCTCCTACAATGAGCAGTTCTTC. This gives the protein CASRPGTGAVSYNEQFF. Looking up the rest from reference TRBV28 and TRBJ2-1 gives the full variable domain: DVKVTQSSRYLVKRTGEKVFLECVQDMDHENMFWYRQDPGLGLRLIYFSYDVKMKEKGDIPEGYSVSREKKERFSLILESASTNQTSMYLCASRPGTGAVSYNEQFFGPGTRLTVL.

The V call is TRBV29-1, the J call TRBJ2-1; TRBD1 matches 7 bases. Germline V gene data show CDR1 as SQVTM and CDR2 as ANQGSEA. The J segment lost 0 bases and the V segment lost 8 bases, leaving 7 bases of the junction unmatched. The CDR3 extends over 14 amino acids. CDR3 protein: CSLKTGSSYNEQFF. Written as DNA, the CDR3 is TGCAGCCTAAAGACAGGGAGCTCCTACAATGAGCAGTTCTTC.

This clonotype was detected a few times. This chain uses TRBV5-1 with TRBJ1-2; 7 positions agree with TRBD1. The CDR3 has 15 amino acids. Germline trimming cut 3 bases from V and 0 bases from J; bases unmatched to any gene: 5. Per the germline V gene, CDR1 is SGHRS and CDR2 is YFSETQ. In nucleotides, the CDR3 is TGCGCCAGCAGCTACGGGACAGACCCTAACTATGGCTACACCTTC. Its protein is CASSYGTDPNYGYTF.

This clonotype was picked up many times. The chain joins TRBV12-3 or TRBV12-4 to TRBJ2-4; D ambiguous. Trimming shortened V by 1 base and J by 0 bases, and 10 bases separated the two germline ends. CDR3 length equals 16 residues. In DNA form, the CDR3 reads TGTGCCAGCAGTTTAGACCCGGCCGTAGCCAAAAACATTCAGTACTTC. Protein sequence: CASSLDPAVAKNIQYF.

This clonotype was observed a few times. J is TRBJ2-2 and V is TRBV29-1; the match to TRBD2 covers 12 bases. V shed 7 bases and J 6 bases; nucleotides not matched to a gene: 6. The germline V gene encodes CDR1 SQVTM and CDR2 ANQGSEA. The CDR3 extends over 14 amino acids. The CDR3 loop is CSAKGLAGPGELFF. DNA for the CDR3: TGCAGCGCCAAGGGACTAGCGGGTCCCGGGGAGCTGTTTTTT.

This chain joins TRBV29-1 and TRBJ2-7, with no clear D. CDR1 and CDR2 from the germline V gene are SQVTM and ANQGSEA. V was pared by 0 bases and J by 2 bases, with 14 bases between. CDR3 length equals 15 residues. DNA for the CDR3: TGCAGCGTTGAAGATCTACAGTATTATCCCTACGAGCAGTACTTC. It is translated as CSVEDLQYYPYEQYF.

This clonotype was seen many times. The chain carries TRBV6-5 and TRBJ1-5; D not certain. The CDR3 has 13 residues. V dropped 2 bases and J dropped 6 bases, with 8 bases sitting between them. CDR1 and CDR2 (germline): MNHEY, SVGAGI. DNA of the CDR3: TGTGCCAGCAGTTACAGCCGGGGTCAGCCCCAGCATTTT. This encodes CASSYSRGQPQHF.

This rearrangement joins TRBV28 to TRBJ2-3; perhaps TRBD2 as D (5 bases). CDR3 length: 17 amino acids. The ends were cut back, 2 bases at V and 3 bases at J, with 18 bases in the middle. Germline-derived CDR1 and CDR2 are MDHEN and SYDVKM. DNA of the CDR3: TGTGCCAGCAGTTTAGGCGTGGACTCGCATGAGACAGATACGCAGTATTTT. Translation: CASSLGVDSHETDTQYF.

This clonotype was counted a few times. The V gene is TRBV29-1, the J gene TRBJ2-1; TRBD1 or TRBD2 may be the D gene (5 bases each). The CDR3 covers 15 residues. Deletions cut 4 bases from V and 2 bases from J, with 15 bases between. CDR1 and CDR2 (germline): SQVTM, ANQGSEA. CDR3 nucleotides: TGCAGCGTTGGAGACGGGACGGTCACCTACAATGAGCAGTTCTTC. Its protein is CSVGDGTVTYNEQFF.

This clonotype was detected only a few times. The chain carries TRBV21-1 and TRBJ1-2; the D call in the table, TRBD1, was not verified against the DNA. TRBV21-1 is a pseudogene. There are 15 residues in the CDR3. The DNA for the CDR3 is TGTGCCAGCAGCAAAGCGAAGGGGGTCATGGAAGGCTACACCTTC. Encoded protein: CASSKAKGVMEGYTF.

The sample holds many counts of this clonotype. The CDR3, as DNA: TGCAGCGTTGAAGATGGTAATAGCGGCGCCTACAATGAGCAGTTCTTC. Residues: CSVEDGNSGAYNEQFF. The rearrangement joins TRBV29-1 to TRBJ2-1; a possible D gene is TRBD2 (6 bases). The CDR3 loop spans 16 amino acids. Trimming removed 0 bases at V and 2 bases at J, with 14 bases between. CDR1 and CDR2 from the germline V gene are SQVTM and ANQGSEA.

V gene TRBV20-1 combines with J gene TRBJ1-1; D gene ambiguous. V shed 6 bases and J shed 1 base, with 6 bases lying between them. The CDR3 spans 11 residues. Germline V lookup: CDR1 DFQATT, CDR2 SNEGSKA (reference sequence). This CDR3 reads CSARGNTEAFF. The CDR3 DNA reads TGCAGTGCCCGCGGGAACACTGAAGCTTTCTTT.

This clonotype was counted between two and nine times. The CDR3 is CASSPLGTGLYNEQFF. The DNA of the CDR3 is TGTGCCAGCAGCCCCCTAGGGACAGGGCTCTACAATGAGCAGTTCTTC. The chain couples TRBV11-2 to TRBJ2-1; TRBD1 matches 9 bases. The CDR3 sequence is 16 residues long. Germline trimming cut 5 bases from V and 3 bases from J; bases unmatched to any gene: 8. Germline-derived CDR1 and CDR2 are SGHAT and FQNNGV.

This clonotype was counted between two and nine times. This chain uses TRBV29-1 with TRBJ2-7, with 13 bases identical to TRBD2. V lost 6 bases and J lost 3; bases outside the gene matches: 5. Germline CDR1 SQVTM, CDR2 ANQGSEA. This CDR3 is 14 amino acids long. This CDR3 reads CSVAGLAGIYEQYF. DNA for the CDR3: TGCAGCGTGGCGGGACTAGCGGGGATCTACGAGCAGTACTTC.

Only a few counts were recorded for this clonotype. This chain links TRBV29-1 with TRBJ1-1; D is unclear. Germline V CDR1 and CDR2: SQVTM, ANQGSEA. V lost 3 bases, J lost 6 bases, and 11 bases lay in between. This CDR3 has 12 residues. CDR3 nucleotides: TGCAGCGTTGATCTGGGAATAGCTGAAGCTTTCTTT. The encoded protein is CSVDLGIAEAFF.

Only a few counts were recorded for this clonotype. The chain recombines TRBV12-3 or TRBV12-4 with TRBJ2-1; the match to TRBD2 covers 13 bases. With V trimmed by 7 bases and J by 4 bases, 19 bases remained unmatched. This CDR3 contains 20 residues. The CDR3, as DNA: TGTGCCAGCAAGGGGCCCCTGGGACTAGCGGGGTTCTTGTCTTACAATGAGCAGTTCTTC. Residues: CASKGPLGLAGFLSYNEQFF.

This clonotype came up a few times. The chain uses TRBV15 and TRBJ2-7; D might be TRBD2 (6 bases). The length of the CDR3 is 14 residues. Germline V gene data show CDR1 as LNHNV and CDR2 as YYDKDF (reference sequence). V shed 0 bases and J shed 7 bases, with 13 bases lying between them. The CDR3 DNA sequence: TGTGCCACCAGCAGAGATCGACCGGGGGTTGAGCAGTACTTC. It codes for CATSRDRPGVEQYF.

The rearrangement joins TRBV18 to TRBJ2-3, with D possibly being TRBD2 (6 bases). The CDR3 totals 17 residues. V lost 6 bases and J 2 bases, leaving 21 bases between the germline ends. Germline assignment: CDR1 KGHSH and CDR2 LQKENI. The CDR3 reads CASSPSFHGGITDTQYF. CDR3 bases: TGTGCCAGCTCCCCGAGTTTCCACGGCGGGATCACAGATACGCAGTATTTT.

DNA of the CDR3: TGTGCCAGCAGTTTAGAAGGCGCTGGACAGGGGTTTTACGAGCAGTACTTC. As protein: CASSLEGAGQGFYEQYF. V usage is TRBV28 and J usage is TRBJ2-7; 9 nucleotides line up with TRBD1. The germline V gene encodes CDR1 MDHEN and CDR2 SYDVKM. The CDR3 has 17 residues. Trimming at V came to 2 bases and at J to 4 bases, leaving 12 bases not matched to a gene.

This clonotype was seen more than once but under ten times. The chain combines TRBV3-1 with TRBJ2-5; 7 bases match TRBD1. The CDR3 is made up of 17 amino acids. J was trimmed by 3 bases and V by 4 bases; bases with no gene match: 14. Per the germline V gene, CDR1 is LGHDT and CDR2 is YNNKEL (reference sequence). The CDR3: CASSPLYRGSDKETQYF. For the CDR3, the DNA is TGTGCCAGCAGCCCCCTCTACAGGGGCTCTGATAAAGAGACCCAGTACTTC.

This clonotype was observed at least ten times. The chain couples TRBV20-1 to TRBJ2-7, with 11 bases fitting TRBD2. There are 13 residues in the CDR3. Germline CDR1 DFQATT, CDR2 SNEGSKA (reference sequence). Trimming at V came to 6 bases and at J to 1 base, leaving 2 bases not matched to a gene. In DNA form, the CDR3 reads TGCAGTGCCTCTAGCGGGAGGTCCTACGAGCAGTACTTC. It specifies CSASSGRSYEQYF.

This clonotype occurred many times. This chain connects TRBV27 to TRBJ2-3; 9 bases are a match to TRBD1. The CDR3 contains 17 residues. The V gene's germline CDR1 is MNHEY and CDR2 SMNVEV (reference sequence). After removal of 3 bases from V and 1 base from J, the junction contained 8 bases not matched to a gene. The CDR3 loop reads CASSLRPTGGGTDTQYF. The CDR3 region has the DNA TGTGCCAGCAGTTTGCGCCCGACAGGGGGGGGCACAGATACGCAGTATTTT.

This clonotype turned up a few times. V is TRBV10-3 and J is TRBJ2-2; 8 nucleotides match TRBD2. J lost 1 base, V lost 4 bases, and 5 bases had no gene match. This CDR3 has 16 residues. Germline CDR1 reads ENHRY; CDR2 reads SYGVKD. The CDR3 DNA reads TGTGCCATCAGTGGACCGGGACTAGGGAACACCGGGGAGCTGTTTTTT. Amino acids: CAISGPGLGNTGELFF.

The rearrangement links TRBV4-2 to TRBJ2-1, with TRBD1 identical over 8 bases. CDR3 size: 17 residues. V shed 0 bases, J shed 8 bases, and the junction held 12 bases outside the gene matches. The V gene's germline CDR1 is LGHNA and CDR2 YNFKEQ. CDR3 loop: CASSQEDLDRVIYEQFF. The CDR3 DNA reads TGTGCCAGCAGCCAAGAGGATTTGGACAGGGTGATTTATGAGCAGTTCTTC.

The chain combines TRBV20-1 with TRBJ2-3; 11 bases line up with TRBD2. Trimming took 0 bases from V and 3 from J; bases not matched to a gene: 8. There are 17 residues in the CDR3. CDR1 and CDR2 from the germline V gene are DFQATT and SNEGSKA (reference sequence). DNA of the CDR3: TGCAGTGCTAGAGAGGCGGGTAGCGGGAGGGGGACAGATACGCAGTATTTT. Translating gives CSAREAGSGRGTDTQYF.

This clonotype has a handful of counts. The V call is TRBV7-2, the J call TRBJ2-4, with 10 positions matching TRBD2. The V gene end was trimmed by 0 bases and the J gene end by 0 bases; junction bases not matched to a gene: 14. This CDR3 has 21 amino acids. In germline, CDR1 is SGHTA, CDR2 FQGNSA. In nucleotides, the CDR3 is TGTGCCAGCAGCTTAGCCAAAATAGGACTAGCGGAACCCCTAGCCAAAAACATTCAGTACTTC. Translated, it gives CASSLAKIGLAEPLAKNIQYF.